The 21 T cell receptor beta chains below were found in one sample sequenced in a study of control samples from healthy donors and cancer patients. TCRdb's table, derived via immunoSEQ multiplex PCR, lists solely in-frame clones and lacks some. The sample includes 150,000 to 200,000 clones, 70% to 90% seen only once; the top ten take 1.5% to 2%. The source material was blood. Source of these receptors: a man younger than 30 in good health.

The chain employs TRBV7-9 and TRBJ2-4, with TRBD1 identical over 7 bases. Losses at the gene ends were 5 bases for V and 9 bases for J; bases not matched to a gene: 13. Germline V gene data show CDR1 as SEHNR and CDR2 as FQNEAQ (reference sequence). This CDR3 has 15 residues. CDR3 nucleotide sequence: TGTGCCAGCAGCCCAAGTGAGGGGGCACCTCGCATTCAGTACTTC. It encodes CASSPSEGAPRIQYF. The full variable domain, with the rest looked up from reference TRBV7-9 and TRBJ2-4, is DTGVSQNPRHKITKRGQNVTFRCDPISEHNRLYWYRQTLGQGPEFLTYFQNEAQLEKSRLLSDRFSAERPKGSFSTLEIQRTEQGDSAMYLCASSPSEGAPRIQYFGAGTRLSVL.

V is TRBV11-1 and J is TRBJ1-1, with 8 bases fitting TRBD1. V was clipped by 5 bases and J by 7 bases; unmatched bases: 6. The CDR3 totals 13 residues. In germline, CDR1 is SGHAT, CDR2 FQDESV (reference sequence). For the CDR3, the DNA is TGTGCCAGCAGCCGGGACAGGCTGGATGAAGCTTTCTTT. It codes for CASSRDRLDEAFF. Full variable domain (remainder filled in from reference TRBV11-1 and TRBJ1-1): EAEVAQSPRYKITEKSQAVAFWCDPISGHATLYWYRQILGQGPELLVQFQDESVVDDSQLPKDRFSAERLKGVDSTLKIQPAELGDSAMYLCASSRDRLDEAFFGQGTRLTVV.

This clone was found a few times. This chain joins TRBV20-1 and TRBJ1-5; D gene uncertain. Per the germline V gene, CDR1 is DFQATT and CDR2 is SNEGSKA (reference sequence). CDR3 length equals 11 residues. V gave up 2 bases and J gave up 5 bases, with 4 bases separating them. The CDR3 here is CSARPDQPQHF. CDR3 coding DNA: TGCAGTGCTAGACCGGATCAGCCCCAGCATTTT.

This clone was recorded a few times. The CDR3: CAWETGTEGLPLHF. DNA for the CDR3: TGTGCCTGGGAAACCGGGACAGAGGGGCTTCCCCTCCACTTT. This chain links TRBV30 with TRBJ1-6; 7 bases are shared with TRBD1. After removal of 5 bases from V and 13 bases from J, the junction contained 14 bases not matched to a gene. Germline V CDR1 and CDR2: GTSNPN, SVGIG (reference sequence). The CDR3 spans 14 residues.

Remarks on this clone: This sample includes further DNA sequences coding for the same CDR3. The chain joins TRBV5-1 to TRBJ1-4, with 7 bases lining up with TRBD1. The trim removed 4 bases at V and 0 bases at J, leaving 3 bases unmatched. The CDR3 covers 15 residues. Germline loops: CDR1 SGHRS, CDR2 YFSETQ. In nucleotides, the CDR3 is TGCGCCAGCAGCCCAGACAGGGCAACTAATGAAAAACTGTTTTTT. Encoded protein: CASSPDRATNEKLFF.

The chain couples TRBV5-1 to TRBJ1-3; TRBD1 matches 7 bases. The trim removed 0 bases at V and 3 bases at J, leaving 3 bases unmatched. This CDR3 comprises 15 residues. Germline V gene data show CDR1 as SGHRS and CDR2 as YFSETQ. CDR3 amino acids: CASSLDRGLGNTIYF. DNA of the CDR3: TGCGCCAGCAGCTTGGACAGGGGCCTTGGAAACACCATATATTTT.

V gene TRBV5-1 combines with J gene TRBJ1-1; 9 nucleotides match TRBD1. V lost 0 bases to trimming and J lost 0 bases; unmatched junction nucleotides: 0. Germline V gene sequence: CDR1 SGHRS, CDR2 YFSETQ. The CDR3 sequence is 15 residues long. DNA for the CDR3: TGCGCCAGCAGCTTGGGGGACAGGGTGAACACTGAAGCTTTCTTT. It specifies CASSLGDRVNTEAFF.

The chain uses TRBV7-3 and TRBJ2-3; no definite D call. V lost 11 bases, J lost 2 bases, and 11 bases lay in between. CDR3 length: 12 amino acids. Germline CDR1 is SGHTA and CDR2 is FQGTGA. The CDR3 DNA sequence: TGTGCCGAGGCCGGTTACACAGATACGCAGTATTTT. Protein: CAEAGYTDTQYF.

The chain couples TRBV4-1 to TRBJ1-2; 7 bases agree with TRBD1. CDR1 and CDR2 from the germline V gene are MGHRA and YSYEKL. The J segment lost 7 bases and the V segment lost 3 bases, leaving 17 bases of the junction unmatched. The CDR3 loop spans 17 amino acids. The CDR3 spells CASSHVISRRGQSGYTF. CDR3 DNA: TGCGCCAGCAGCCACGTAATCTCGAGGAGGGGGCAAAGTGGCTACACCTTC.

This rearrangement joins TRBV5-1 to TRBJ2-7; D unresolved. The CDR3 is made up of 13 amino acids. V was cut by 1 base and J by 2 bases, with 7 bases left in between. The germline V gene encodes CDR1 SGHRS and CDR2 YFSETQ. CDR3 loop: CASSLQQTYEQYF. CDR3 nucleotide sequence: TGCGCCAGCAGCTTGCAGCAGACCTACGAGCAGTACTTC. The full variable domain, its missing parts supplied by reference TRBV5-1 and TRBJ2-7, is KAGVTQTPRYLIKTRGQQVTLSCSPISGHRSVSWYQQTPGQGLQFLFEYFSETQRNKGNFPGRFSGRQFSNSRSEMNVSTLELGDSALYLCASSLQQTYEQYFGPGTRLTVT.

The DNA of the CDR3 is TGTGCCAGTAGTATACTAGACAGGCCTTCCTACGAGCAGTACTTC. Its protein product is CASSILDRPSYEQYF. The rearrangement links TRBV19 to TRBJ2-7; possibly TRBD1 for D (6 bases). CDR3 size: 15 residues. With 2 bases removed from V and 1 base from J, the gap between germline ends came to 12 bases. The germline V gene has CDR1 LNHDA and CDR2 SQIVND (reference sequence). Combining the CDR3 with reference TRBV19 and TRBJ2-7 gives the whole variable domain DGGITQSPKYLFRKEGQNVTLSCEQNLNHDAMYWYRQDPGQGLRLIYYSQIVNDFQKGDIAEGYSVSREKKESFPLTVTSAQKNPTAFYLCASSILDRPSYEQYFGPGTRLTVT.

The genes are TRBV9 and TRBJ2-7; a weak D match, TRBD1 (5 bases). The length of the CDR3 is 13 residues. The V end lost 3 bases, the J end lost 5 bases, and 12 bases lay between the germline ends. Germline-derived CDR1 and CDR2 are SGDLS and YYNGEE. The CDR3 loop is CASSGSSGHEQYF. In DNA form, the CDR3 reads TGTGCCAGCAGCGGGTCCTCAGGGCACGAGCAGTACTTC. Based on the CDR3 plus reference TRBV9 and TRBJ2-7, the full variable domain is DSGVTQTPKHLITATGQRVTLRCSPRSGDLSVYWYQQSLDQGLQFLIQYYNGEERAKGNILERFSAQQFPDLHSELNLSSLELGDSALYFCASSGSSGHEQYFGPGTRLTVT.

The V and J genes are TRBV7-9 and TRBJ1-1; 7 bases agree with TRBD1. Germline V gene lookup returns CDR1 SEHNR and CDR2 FQNEAQ (reference sequence). The CDR3 extends over 13 amino acids. V shed 5 bases and J 5 bases; nucleotides not matched to a gene: 5. CDR3 nucleotides: TGTGCCAGCAGCCCCCAGGGGGGAACTGAAGCTTTCTTT. It translates to CASSPQGGTEAFF.

This chain joins TRBV5-5 and TRBJ2-5, with 7 bases identical to TRBD1. V lost 4 bases to trimming and J lost 4 bases; unmatched junction nucleotides: 4. CDR3 length: 13 residues. Germline V CDR1 and CDR2: SGHKS, YYEKEE (reference sequence). The DNA of the CDR3 is TGTGCCAGCAGCGGTGGGACAGTAGAGACCCAGTACTTC. It specifies CASSGGTVETQYF. Full variable domain (missing parts from reference TRBV5-5 and TRBJ2-5): DAGVTQSPTHLIKTRGQQVTLRCSPISGHKSVSWYQQVLGQGPQFIFQYYEKEERGRGNFPDRFSARQFPNYSSELNVNALLLGDSALYLCASSGGTVETQYFGPGTRLLVL.

CDR3 DNA sequence: TGTGCCAGCAGCCGGTCAGGGGGCAACTATGGCTACACCTTC. The encoded protein is CASSRSGGNYGYTF. The V gene is TRBV6-2 or TRBV6-3, the J gene TRBJ1-2; TRBD1 aligns across 8 bases. With 6 bases clipped from V and 2 bases from J, the junction kept 5 bases outside the gene matches. CDR3 length equals 14 residues. Germline assignment: CDR1 MNHEY and CDR2 SVGEGT.

The genes are TRBV11-2 and TRBJ2-7, with a possible D match to TRBD1 (5 bases). V lost 5 bases to trimming and J lost 3 bases, with 17 bases between them. The CDR3 has 15 amino acids. From germline, CDR1 is SGHAT and CDR2 FQNNGV. DNA of the CDR3: TGTGCCAGCAGCCCAGGAAGTCTAGGGGTCTACGAGCAGTACTTC. Its protein is CASSPGSLGVYEQYF.

The V call is TRBV10-2, the J call TRBJ2-5; D unresolved. Germline loops: CDR1 WSHSY, CDR2 SAAADI. The ends were cut back, 1 base at V and 5 bases at J, with 5 bases in the middle. CDR3 size: 12 residues. The CDR3 loop is CASSEYGETQYF. The CDR3 region has the DNA TGCGCCAGCAGTGAGTATGGGGAGACCCAGTACTTC.

CDR3 loop: CASSQRLAGAQETQYF. CDR3 DNA sequence: TGTGCCAGCAGCCAAAGACTAGCGGGGGCCCAAGAGACCCAGTACTTC. The genes are TRBV3-1 (or the pseudogene TRBV3-2) and TRBJ2-5, with TRBD2 matching over 12 bases. The CDR3 runs 16 residues. Per germline, CDR1 LGHDT and CDR2 YNNKEL (reference sequence). The V and J ends lost 2 bases and 1 base, in that order; junction bases with no gene match: 2.

The J gene is TRBJ2-7, the V gene TRBV29-1, with 9 positions matching TRBD1. The CDR3 has 13 amino acids. The J segment lost 4 bases and the V segment lost 6 bases, leaving 7 bases of the junction unmatched. The germline V gene has CDR1 SQVTM and CDR2 ANQGSEA. CDR3: CSVTGTGSYEQYF. CDR3 DNA sequence: TGCAGCGTCACCGGGACAGGGTCGTACGAGCAGTACTTC.

The chain is built from TRBV6-6 and TRBJ2-3, with D perhaps matching TRBD1 or TRBD2 (5 bases each). The CDR3 is made up of 15 amino acids. Between the trimmed V and J ends, which lost 0 bases and 0 bases, there was a span of 7 bases. Germline CDR1 and CDR2: MNHNY and SVGAGI (reference sequence). CDR3 sequence reads: CASSYSRGSTDTQYF. The CDR3 bases are TGTGCCAGCAGTTACTCGAGGGGTAGCACAGATACGCAGTATTTT.

V usage is TRBV7-2 and J usage is TRBJ1-5; D is uncertain. V lost 2 bases and J lost 1, with 12 bases in between. Germline V lookup: CDR1 SGHTA, CDR2 FQGNSA. The CDR3 is 16 amino acids. The CDR3: CASSLLPLVSNQPQHF. The CDR3 nucleotides read TGTGCCAGCAGCTTACTTCCCCTAGTAAGCAATCAGCCCCAGCATTTT.